This TCR beta chain was profiled in a study of T cell repertoires in cytomegalovirus infection. Turning to the study itself: Used in the study were CMV epitopes, some recently identified and HLA-C-restricted, others well-studied and HLA-B-restricted. CMV infection and matching HLA type were both indicated by public TCR beta signatures.

TCRdb reprocessed the reads via MiXCR and lists one record per CDR3 protein. The sample holds hundreds of thousands of distinct CDR3 sequences; around a third are singletons and the top ten take roughly 17%. Study-wide results and caveats: Clonotype analysis showed dominance of the ex vivo response by HLA-C-restricted CMV-specific TCR beta clonotypes. Identification of carriers of CMV plus the relevant HLA was performed using cumulative public TCR beta family frequency.

In regard to this clonotype: Its cognate antigen is unknown.

The sequences come from cultured PBMCs, collected from culture after CMV antigen stimulation. This receptor was obtained from a human donor in good health (CMV status not recorded). Some clones in this sample may be carry-over from other donors' samples.

CDR3 bases: TGCGCCAGCAGCCAAGAATCTGTAACCGGGGAGCTGTTTTTT. This codes for CASSQESVTGELFF. The chain employs TRBV4-3 and TRBJ2-2; D call uncertain. The V end was cut by 0 bases, the J end by 5 bases, with 7 bases between. CDR1 and CDR2 (germline): LGHNA, YSLEER. This CDR3 spans 14 amino acids.